The 20 T cell receptor beta chains below all came from one sample that was sequenced in a study of blood T cells in healthy people across ages. Sample-barcoded 5' priming and a J-beta primer mix drove a second PCR of about 7 to 12 cycles. TCRdb reprocessed the 5' RACE reads via MiXCR and lists one record per CDR3 protein. The table has 1.5 million to 2 million distinct CDR3 sequences, about 39% seen once. The material sequenced was blood. All receptors derive from a human donor in good health.

V usage is TRBV20-1 and J usage is TRBJ2-1; D perhaps matches TRBD1 (6 bases). Germline lookup yields CDR1 DFQATT and CDR2 SNEGSKA (reference sequence). Trimming removed 3 bases from V and 7 bases from J, with 19 bases in between. This CDR3 is built from 15 residues. For the CDR3, the DNA is TGCAGTGCTAGTGTCGGCCAGGGGTTCGGGAATGAGCAGTTCTTC. As protein: CSASVGQGFGNEQFF.

The chain combines TRBV28 with TRBJ2-2; 8 bases map to TRBD1. The CDR3 is 14 amino acids. With V trimmed by 4 bases and J by 5 bases, 3 bases remained unmatched. The germline V gene has CDR1 MDHEN and CDR2 SYDVKM. The CDR3 region has the DNA TGTGCCAGCAGTTCAGGGGGCAGGACCGGGGAGCTGTTTTTT. It is translated as CASSSGGRTGELFF.

This clonotype has more than one count but fewer than ten. The genes are TRBV7-6 and TRBJ1-1; 8 nucleotides match TRBD1. J gave up 3 bases and V 3 bases, and 6 bases lay outside the gene matches. Germline V lookup: CDR1 SGHVS, CDR2 FNYEAQ. This CDR3 is built from 15 residues. The CDR3, as DNA: TGTGCCAGCAGCTTTTCACAGGGGGAATACACTGAAGCTTTCTTT. Its translation: CASSFSQGEYTEAFF.

The chain employs TRBV11-2 and TRBJ2-5; 7 positions agree with TRBD1. CDR3 length: 17 residues. With V trimmed by 4 bases and J by 4 bases, 15 bases remained unmatched. The germline V gene encodes CDR1 SGHAT and CDR2 FQNNGV. CDR3 DNA sequence: TGTGCCAGCAGCTCAGCAGAGACAGGGTTCGGAGGAGAGACCCAGTACTTC. The encoded protein is CASSSAETGFGGETQYF.

This clonotype has just one count. The rearrangement links TRBV6-1 to TRBJ1-1; TRBD1 matches 9 bases. This CDR3 is built from 14 residues. Germline CDR1 is MNHNS and CDR2 is SASEGT. Trimming took 4 bases from V and 4 from J; bases not matched to a gene: 4. CDR3 protein: CASSVGQGITEAFF. The CDR3, as DNA: TGTGCCAGCAGTGTGGGACAGGGAATCACTGAAGCTTTCTTT.

The J gene is TRBJ1-2, the V gene TRBV20-1; 7 bases agree with TRBD1. Trimming took 6 bases from V and 7 from J; bases not matched to a gene: 14. Germline V CDR1 and CDR2: DFQATT, SNEGSKA (reference sequence). CDR3 length: 14 residues. CDR3 sequence: CSALPGDSYGGYTF. The CDR3 DNA follows: TGCAGTGCATTGCCAGGGGACAGCTATGGTGGCTACACCTTC.

The rearrangement joins TRBV12-3 or TRBV12-4 to TRBJ1-6; no clear D gene. The CDR3 has 12 amino acids. The ends were cut back, 3 bases at V and 9 bases at J, with 6 bases in the middle. The CDR3 nucleotides read TGTGCCAGCAGTTTTAGGGCTTCACCCCTCCACTTT. Protein sequence: CASSFRASPLHF.

This clonotype was found many times. The V call is TRBV5-1, the J call TRBJ1-2, with D tentatively TRBD1 (6 bases). CDR1 is SGHRS, CDR2 YFSETQ, per germline. Trimming shortened V by 2 bases and J by 1 base, and 12 bases separated the two germline ends. The CDR3 runs to 15 residues. CDR3 nucleotides: TGCGCCAGCAGCTTAGGGGGGGCGGATAACTATGGCTACACCTTC. The encoded protein is CASSLGGADNYGYTF. The full variable domain, with the rest looked up from reference TRBV5-1 and TRBJ1-2, is KAGVTQTPRYLIKTRGQQVTLSCSPISGHRSVSWYQQTPGQGLQFLFEYFSETQRNKGNFPGRFSGRQFSNSRSEMNVSTLELGDSALYLCASSLGGADNYGYTFGSGTRLTVV.

This clonotype was observed a handful of times. This chain joins TRBV20-1 and TRBJ2-1; 11 bases map to TRBD1. This CDR3 has 14 residues. Germline-derived CDR1 and CDR2 are DFQATT and SNEGSKA (reference sequence). The J segment lost 7 bases and the V segment lost 5 bases, leaving 7 bases of the junction unmatched. CDR3 nucleotide sequence: TGCAGTGCTCCTAGGACAGGGGGCTGGAATGAGCAGTTCTTC. It yields the protein CSAPRTGGWNEQFF.

The rearrangement joins TRBV7-2 to TRBJ2-1, with 10 bases aligning to TRBD2. CDR3 length: 15 residues. Germline CDR1 and CDR2: SGHTA and FQGNSA. V dropped 4 bases and J dropped 10; count of bases not matched to a gene: 10. The CDR3 nucleotides read TGTGCCAGCAGCTCAGGGGCTAGCGGGGGTTACGAGCAGTTCTTC. Translating gives CASSSGASGGYEQFF. Drawing the rest from reference TRBV7-2 and TRBJ2-1, the complete variable domain is GAGVSQSPSNKVTEKGKDVELRCDPISGHTALYWYRQSLGQGLEFLIYFQGNSAPDKSGLPSDRFSAERTGGSVSTLTIQRTQQEDSAVYLCASSSGASGGYEQFFGPGTRLTVL.

The chain has TRBV4-2 and TRBJ1-1; the match to TRBD1 covers 7 bases. Unmatched junction bases numbered 12, after V lost 8 bases and J lost 9 bases. Germline CDR1 and CDR2: LGHNA and YNFKEQ. The CDR3 loop spans 13 amino acids. As DNA, the CDR3 is TGTGCCAGCGGACCTACAGGGGCGATAAAAGCTTTCTTT. It is translated as CASGPTGAIKAFF.

The chain carries TRBV7-2 and TRBJ1-1; no definite D call. V was pared by 0 bases and J by 3 bases, with 14 bases between. The CDR3 is 16 residues long. In germline, CDR1 is SGHTA, CDR2 FQGNSA. The CDR3, as DNA: TGTGCCAGCAGCTTAGCGTTCTGGGAGGCGCACACTGAAGCTTTCTTT. It yields the protein CASSLAFWEAHTEAFF.

The DNA of the CDR3 is TGTGCCAGCAGCCCCGGGACTAGTATTGAGACCCAGTACTTC. As protein: CASSPGTSIETQYF. V gene TRBV12-3 or TRBV12-4 combines with J gene TRBJ2-5; TRBD2 agrees at 8 bases. V gave up 6 bases and J gave up 5 bases; unmatched junction bases: 8. The CDR3 length is 14 residues.

This rearrangement joins TRBV5-1 to TRBJ2-1; the match to TRBD2 covers 11 bases. V was clipped by 5 bases and J by 8 bases; unmatched bases: 12. CDR3 size: 16 residues. The germline V gene has CDR1 SGHRS and CDR2 YFSETQ. CDR3 in DNA: TGCGCCAGCAGACAGTTAGCGGGGGGGCAGGTGGATGAGCAGTTCTTC. Amino acids: CASRQLAGGQVDEQFF.

As DNA, the CDR3 is TGTGCCAGCAGCTTAGGGGGACGGTTCTACGAGCAGTACTTC. Its protein product is CASSLGGRFYEQYF. The J gene is TRBJ2-7, the V gene TRBV7-2; either TRBD1 or TRBD2 may fit D (5 bases each). CDR1 SGHTA and CDR2 FQGNSA come from the germline V gene. Trimming pared 1 base from V and 3 bases from J, leaving 10 bases between. This CDR3 has 14 amino acids. The whole variable domain, filled in from reference TRBV7-2 and TRBJ2-7, reads GAGVSQSPSNKVTEKGKDVELRCDPISGHTALYWYRQSLGQGLEFLIYFQGNSAPDKSGLPSDRFSAERTGGSVSTLTIQRTQQEDSAVYLCASSLGGRFYEQYFGPGTRLTVT.

In this sample, this clonotype turned up a few times. The V call is TRBV9, the J call TRBJ2-3; D gene unclear. Per the germline V gene, CDR1 is SGDLS and CDR2 is YYNGEE. The CDR3 is made up of 12 amino acids. V was clipped by 9 bases and J by 6 bases, with 14 bases between them. CDR3: CATTDVLDTQYF. CDR3 nucleotides: TGTGCCACCACCGACGTTTTGGATACGCAGTATTTT.

At least ten counts were recorded for this clonotype. The chain combines TRBV10-3 with TRBJ2-7; no definite D call. This CDR3 is 12 amino acids long. Germline CDR1 ENHRY, CDR2 SYGVKD. V was cut by 0 bases and J by 3 bases, with 3 bases left in between. In DNA form, the CDR3 reads TGTGCCATCAGTGAGTCCGTCTACGAGCAGTACTTC. This sequence encodes CAISESVYEQYF.

The V call is TRBV4-2, the J call TRBJ2-3; TRBD1 matches at 7 bases. J gave up 4 bases and V 4 bases, and 11 bases lay outside the gene matches. The CDR3 extends over 16 amino acids. Germline loops: CDR1 LGHNA, CDR2 YNFKEQ. The CDR3 reads CASSPRTGSFPDTQYF. In DNA form, the CDR3 reads TGTGCCAGCAGCCCCCGGACAGGCTCGTTCCCAGATACGCAGTATTTT.

The rearrangement joins TRBV7-2 to TRBJ1-5; D call uncertain. Trimming took 1 base from V and 6 from J, leaving 13 bases between them. The CDR3 spans 15 residues. CDR1 is SGHTA, CDR2 FQGNSA, per germline. For the CDR3, the DNA is TGTGCCAGCAGCTTAGGTCTGGGATTCGGTCAGCCCCAGCATTTT. Amino acid sequence: CASSLGLGFGQPQHF.

J is TRBJ2-4 and V is TRBV20-1; tentative D call: TRBD1 (7 bases). Germline loops: CDR1 DFQATT, CDR2 SNEGSKA (reference sequence). The V and J ends lost 6 bases and 7 bases respectively, with 19 bases between them. There are 14 residues in the CDR3. CDR3 amino acids: CSATTGMGRNIQYF. CDR3 sequence (DNA): TGCAGTGCGACGACAGGGATGGGGAGGAACATTCAGTACTTC.